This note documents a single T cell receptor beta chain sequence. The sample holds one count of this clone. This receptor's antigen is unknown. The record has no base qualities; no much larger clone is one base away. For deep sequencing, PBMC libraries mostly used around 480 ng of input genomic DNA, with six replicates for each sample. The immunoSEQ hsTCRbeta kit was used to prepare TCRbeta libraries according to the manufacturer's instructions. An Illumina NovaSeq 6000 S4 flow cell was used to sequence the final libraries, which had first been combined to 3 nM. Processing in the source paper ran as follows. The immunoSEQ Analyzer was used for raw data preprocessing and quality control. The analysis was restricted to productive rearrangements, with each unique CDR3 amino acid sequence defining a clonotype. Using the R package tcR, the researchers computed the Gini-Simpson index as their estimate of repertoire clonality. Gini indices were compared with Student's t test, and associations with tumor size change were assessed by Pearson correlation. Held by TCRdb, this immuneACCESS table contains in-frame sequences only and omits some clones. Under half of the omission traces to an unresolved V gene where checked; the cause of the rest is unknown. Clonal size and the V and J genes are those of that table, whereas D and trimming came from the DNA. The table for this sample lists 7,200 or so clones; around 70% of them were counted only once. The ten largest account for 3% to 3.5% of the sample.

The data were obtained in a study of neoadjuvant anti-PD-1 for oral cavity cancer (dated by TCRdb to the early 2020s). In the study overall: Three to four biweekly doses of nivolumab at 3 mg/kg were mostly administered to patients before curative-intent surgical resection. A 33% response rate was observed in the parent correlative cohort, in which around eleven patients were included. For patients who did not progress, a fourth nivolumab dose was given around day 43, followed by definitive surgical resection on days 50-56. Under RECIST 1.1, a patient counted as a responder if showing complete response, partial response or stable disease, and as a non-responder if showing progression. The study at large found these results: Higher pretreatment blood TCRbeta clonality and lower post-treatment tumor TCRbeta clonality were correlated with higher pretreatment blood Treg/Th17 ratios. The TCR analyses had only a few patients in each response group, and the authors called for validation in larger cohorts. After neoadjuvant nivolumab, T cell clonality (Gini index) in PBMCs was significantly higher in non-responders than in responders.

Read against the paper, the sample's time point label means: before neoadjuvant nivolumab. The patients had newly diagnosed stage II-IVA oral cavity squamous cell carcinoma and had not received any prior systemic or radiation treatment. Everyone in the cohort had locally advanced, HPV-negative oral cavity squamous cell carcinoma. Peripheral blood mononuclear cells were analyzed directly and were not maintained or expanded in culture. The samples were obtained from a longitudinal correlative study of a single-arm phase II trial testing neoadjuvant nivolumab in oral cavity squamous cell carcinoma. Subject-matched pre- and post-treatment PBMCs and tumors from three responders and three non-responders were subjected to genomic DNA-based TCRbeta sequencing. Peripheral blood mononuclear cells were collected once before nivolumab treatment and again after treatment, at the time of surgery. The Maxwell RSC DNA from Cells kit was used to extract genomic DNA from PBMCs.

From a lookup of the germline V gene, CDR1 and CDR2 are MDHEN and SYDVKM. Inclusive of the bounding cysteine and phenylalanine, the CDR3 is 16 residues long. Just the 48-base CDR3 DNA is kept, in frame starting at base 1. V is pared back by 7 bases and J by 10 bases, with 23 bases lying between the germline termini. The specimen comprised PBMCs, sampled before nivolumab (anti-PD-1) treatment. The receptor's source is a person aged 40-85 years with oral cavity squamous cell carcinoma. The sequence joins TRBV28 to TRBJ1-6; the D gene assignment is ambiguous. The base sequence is TGTGCCAGCAAACTATTTCGGGCGGGTAATTCATCACCCCTCCACTTT. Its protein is CASKLFRAGNSSPLHF.